These 15 T cell receptor beta chains share one sample of origin, sequenced in a study of blood T cell repertoires in COVID-19. Sequencing used immunoSEQ multiplex PCR; TCRdb keeps in-frame clones, though not all of them. The sample has tens of thousands of clones, 75% to 85% seen once; the top ten hold roughly 28%. The sample taken for sequencing was peripheral blood. The receptors derive from a woman over 75 with acute or convalescent COVID-19.

This chain joins TRBV3-1 (or the pseudogene TRBV3-2) and TRBJ2-4; unclear D gene. Germline V gene sequence: CDR1 LGHDT, CDR2 YNNKEL (reference sequence). The CDR3 has 13 residues. Trimming stripped 3 bases from V and 5 bases from J, with 8 bases between. The CDR3, as DNA: TGTGCCAGCAGCCATCTCTCAGAAAACATTCAGTACTTC. Protein sequence: CASSHLSENIQYF.

CDR3 nucleotide sequence: TGTGCCAGTAGTATACCGGGACAGGTCAATGAGCAGTTCTTC. Protein: CASSIPGQVNEQFF. The chain employs TRBV19 and TRBJ2-1; 8 bases line up with TRBD1. The V gene end was trimmed by 2 bases and the J gene end by 6 bases; junction bases not matched to a gene: 3. Germline CDR1 reads LNHDA; CDR2 reads SQIVND (reference sequence). The CDR3 loop spans 14 amino acids.

The J gene is TRBJ1-2, the V gene TRBV7-2, with 7 bases matching TRBD1. V gave up 6 bases and J gave up 7 bases; unmatched junction bases: 14. Germline assignment: CDR1 SGHTA and CDR2 FQGNSA. The CDR3 loop spans 15 amino acids. The CDR3 DNA reads TGTGCCAGCAGTCCGGTACAGGGGCTCCCTTTTGGCTACACCTTC. This gives the protein CASSPVQGLPFGYTF. The full variable domain, completed using reference TRBV7-2 and TRBJ1-2, is GAGVSQSPSNKVTEKGKDVELRCDPISGHTALYWYRQSLGQGLEFLIYFQGNSAPDKSGLPSDRFSAERTGGSVSTLTIQRTQQEDSAVYLCASSPVQGLPFGYTFGSGTRLTVV.

This chain uses TRBV4-2 with TRBJ1-1; 8 bases are a match to TRBD1. This CDR3 contains 14 residues. V lost 3 bases, J lost 11 bases, and 11 bases stayed unmatched. Germline assignment: CDR1 LGHNA and CDR2 YNFKEQ. The CDR3 sequence is CASSQEQGGRPAFF. CDR3 in DNA: TGTGCCAGCAGCCAGGAACAGGGGGGACGCCCGGCTTTCTTT.

V is TRBV2 and J is TRBJ2-7; D is unresolved. The germline gives CDR1 SNHLY, CDR2 FYNNEI. Trimming took 5 bases from V and 2 from J, leaving 10 bases between them. The CDR3 has 13 amino acids. CDR3 protein: CASSLETTYEQYF. DNA for the CDR3: TGTGCCAGCAGTCTAGAAACCACCTACGAGCAGTACTTC.

V is TRBV28 and J is TRBJ2-1; 8 nucleotides align to TRBD2. Germline lookup yields CDR1 MDHEN and CDR2 SYDVKM. V trimming: 2 bases; J trimming: 9 bases; junction bases outside the gene matches: 9. This CDR3 contains 15 residues. CDR3 sequence (DNA): TGTGCCAGCAGTTTACAGGGGACTAGGCGGTTTGAGCAGTTCTTC. This codes for CASSLQGTRRFEQFF.

As regards this clone: Other DNA sequences in this specimen translate into the identical CDR3. This chain links TRBV7-6 with TRBJ2-3, with D perhaps matching TRBD2 (5 bases). The CDR3 is 15 amino acids. V lost 4 bases, J lost 0 bases, and 11 bases lay in between. Germline lookup yields CDR1 SGHVS and CDR2 FNYEAQ. In DNA, the CDR3 is TGTGCCAGCAGCTATACTAGTTCTAGCACAGATACGCAGTATTTT. This encodes CASSYTSSSTDTQYF.

V gene TRBV9 combines with J gene TRBJ2-7, with TRBD2 identical over 7 bases. The V and J ends lost 0 bases and 6 bases, in that order; junction bases with no gene match: 9. The CDR3 sequence is 15 residues long. The germline gives CDR1 SGDLS, CDR2 YYNGEE. CDR3: CASSVGGGGPLEQYF. CDR3 nucleotides: TGTGCCAGCAGCGTAGGGGGGGGAGGCCCTCTCGAGCAGTACTTC.

V is TRBV12-5 and J is TRBJ2-1; 8 bases map to TRBD2. Trimming at V came to 7 bases and at J to 1 base, leaving 9 bases not matched to a gene. This CDR3 has 16 residues. Germline V gene lookup returns CDR1 LGHNT and CDR2 FRNRAP. The chain's CDR3 is CASVPSGTRSYNEQFF. The CDR3 DNA sequence: TGTGCTAGTGTTCCCTCCGGGACTAGATCCTACAATGAGCAGTTCTTC.

V is TRBV10-3 and J is TRBJ2-7; 8 positions agree with TRBD2. There are 14 residues in the CDR3. The V gene's germline CDR1 is ENHRY and CDR2 SYGVKD. V trimming: 3 bases; J trimming: 3 bases; junction bases outside the gene matches: 4. This CDR3 is CAISDNAGGYEQYF. The CDR3 DNA reads as TGTGCCATCAGTGATAACGCGGGAGGCTACGAGCAGTACTTC.

V usage is TRBV27 and J usage is TRBJ2-1; 7 positions match TRBD1. CDR3 length: 15 residues. Germline V gene lookup returns CDR1 MNHEY and CDR2 SMNVEV (reference sequence). Trimming at V came to 4 bases and at J to 4 bases, leaving 7 bases not matched to a gene. The CDR3 spells CASSSFATGYNEQFF. The CDR3 DNA is TGTGCCAGCAGTTCTTTTGCGACAGGGTACAATGAGCAGTTCTTC.

V and J are TRBV4-2 and TRBJ2-1, with 9 positions matching TRBD2. J was trimmed by 2 bases and V by 1 base; bases with no gene match: 0. This CDR3 spans 15 amino acids. Germline V gives CDR1 LGHNA, CDR2 YNFKEQ. As DNA, the CDR3 is TGTGCCAGCAGCCAAGGGACTAGCGCCTACAATGAGCAGTTCTTC. Translated, it gives CASSQGTSAYNEQFF.

J is TRBJ2-1 and V is TRBV19; weak D call: TRBD2 (5 bases). V lost 9 bases and J 7 bases, leaving 22 bases between the germline ends. Germline V gene lookup returns CDR1 LNHDA and CDR2 SQIVND (reference sequence). The CDR3 contains 15 residues. CDR3 in amino acids: CASTPRGRGRNEQFF. In DNA, the CDR3 is TGTGCCAGCACCCCGCGAGGGAGAGGGCGGAATGAGCAGTTCTTC.

J is TRBJ2-7 and V is TRBV25-1; tentatively, D is TRBD2 (6 bases). V was pared by 3 bases and J by 1 base, with 13 bases between. CDR1 is MGHDK, CDR2 SYGVNS, per germline. The CDR3 consists of 15 residues. The CDR3 DNA reads TGTGCCAGCAGTGAGTCGGGAGCTTCTTCCTACGAGCAGTACTTC. As protein: CASSESGASSYEQYF.

V and J are TRBV6-1 and TRBJ2-3, with D hard to call. V gave up 2 bases and J gave up 1 base, with 7 bases separating them. Germline V gives CDR1 MNHNS, CDR2 SASEGT. The CDR3 covers 14 residues. The CDR3, as DNA: TGTGCCAGCAGTGAACTACCGGGCACAGATACGCAGTATTTT. This translates into CASSELPGTDTQYF.